Listed below are T cell receptor beta chains from one sample, sequenced in a study of T cell repertoires in cytomegalovirus infection. Each CDR3 protein is one row after TCRdb ran MiXCR on the reads. This sample has hundreds of thousands of distinct CDR3 sequences, with approximately 31% found just once. The sequenced sample was PBMCs. All receptors come from a human donor in good health (CMV status not recorded). Some clones in this sample may be carry-over from other donors' samples. CDR3s leave out the opening cysteine and the closing phenylalanine or tryptophan.

j_call	v_call	cdr3_aa
TRBJ1-1	TRBV20-1	SARAPNTEAF
TRBJ1-2	TRBV25-1	ASSARLANYGYT
TRBJ2-1	TRBV4-1	ASSHLLGGANYNDQF
TRBJ2-2	TRBV6-2/TRBV6-3	ASSALQGDTGELF
TRBJ1-5	TRBV12-3/TRBV12-4	ASSPLAGTGVSNQPQH
TRBJ2-7	TRBV11-1	ASSFSTSGQSRLREQY
TRBJ1-6	TRBV27	ASSLGENNSPLH
TRBJ2-7	TRBV20-1	SARDRDEQY
TRBJ2-2	TRBV7-3	ASSSTTGSVNGELF
TRBJ1-5	TRBV28	ASSLQPQH
TRBJ2-5	TRBV2	ASRLTTARQETQY
TRBJ2-2	TRBV7-6	ASRRDRGQAGELF
TRBJ2-1	TRBV4-1	ASSQVQQGYNEQF
TRBJ1-5	TRBV5-3	ASRSNRIYNQPQH
TRBJ2-2	TRBV24-1	ATWDRAGTGELF
TRBJ2-5	TRBV19	ASKTSGEPMETQY
TRBJ1-5	TRBV7-8	ASSSGTGVQPQH
TRBJ2-3	TRBV11-2	ASSWDRGEDTQY
TRBJ2-2	TRBV19	ASTRAGVNTGELF
TRBJ2-7	TRBV2	ASKNPGTGGNEQY
TRBJ2-5	TRBV7-2	ASSLSLGLFQETQY
TRBJ2-2	TRBV4-3	SSSQEWGWTGELF
TRBJ2-1	TRBV7-2	ASSVTGGQRNEQF
TRBJ2-7	TRBV6-1	ASSRPGLGGEQY
TRBJ1-3	TRBV7-2	ASREGNTIY
TRBJ1-1	TRBV14	ASSQERGGTEAF
TRBJ1-6	TRBV4-1	ASSQDRGRRSPLH
TRBJ2-7	TRBV7-6	ASSLPLGYEQY
TRBJ2-7	TRBV6-5	ASSTGTGGFEQY
TRBJ2-1	TRBV5-6	ASSLMGVEQF
TRBJ2-2	TRBV29-1	SVINTGTGELF